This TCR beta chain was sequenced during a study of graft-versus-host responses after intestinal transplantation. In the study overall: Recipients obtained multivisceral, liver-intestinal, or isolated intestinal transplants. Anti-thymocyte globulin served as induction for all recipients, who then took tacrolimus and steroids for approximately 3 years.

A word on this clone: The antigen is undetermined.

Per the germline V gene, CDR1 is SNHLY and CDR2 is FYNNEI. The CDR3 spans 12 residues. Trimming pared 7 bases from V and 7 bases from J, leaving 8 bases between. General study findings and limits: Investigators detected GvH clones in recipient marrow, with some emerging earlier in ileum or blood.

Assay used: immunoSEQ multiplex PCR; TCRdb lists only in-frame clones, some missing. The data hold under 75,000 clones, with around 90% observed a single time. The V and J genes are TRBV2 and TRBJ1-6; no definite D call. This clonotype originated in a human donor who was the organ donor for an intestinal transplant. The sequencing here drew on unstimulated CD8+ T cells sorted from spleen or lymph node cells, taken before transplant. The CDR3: CASKSLNSPLHF. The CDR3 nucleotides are TGTGCCAGCAAGAGTTTAAATTCACCCCTCCACTTT.